The following is a T cell receptor (beta chain) sequence with its context. These data belong to a study of PD-1 blockade in classical Hodgkin lymphoma. V was clipped by 4 bases and J by 9 bases, with 19 bases between them. CDR1 and CDR2 (germline): LGHNA, YSLEER. The CDR3 extends over 15 amino acids. Profiling relied on immunoSEQ multiplex PCR, and the TCRdb table lists in-frame clones only, not all of them. The profile shows 20,000 to 25,000 clones, roughly three quarters of them singletons. Described time point: cycle 4 day 1 (C4D1), after 5 to 7 weeks of nivolumab. The patients all showed relapse after autologous stem cell transplantation, while their brentuximab vedotin exposure varied.

The TCR comes from a human donor with classical Hodgkin lymphoma. Specimen: peripheral blood mononuclear cells (PBMCs), collected before the fourth cycle of nivolumab. V is TRBV4-3 and J is TRBJ2-1; unclear D gene. The DNA for the CDR3 is TGCGCCAGCAGCCTCGAAGGTTCCTACGCCATTGAGCAGTTCTTC. This translates into CASSLEGSYAIEQFF.